These T cell receptor beta chains were read from a single sample in a study of blood T cells in healthy people across ages. From the 5' RACE reads, TCRdb called clonotypes with MiXCR, one entry per CDR3 protein. The sample lists more than 500,000 distinct CDR3 sequences; about 25% were seen once. The sequencing input was blood. The receptors shown here come from a woman in her sixties or seventies in good health. Both conserved end residues are part of each CDR3. The order of the fields is clone size, J gene, D gene, V gene, CDR3 DNA, CDR3 protein. The D gene is left open where the match is weak. Clone size appears in some rows only: once, few, many, or a class for an expanded clone.

>few|TRBJ2-7|TRBD1|TRBV29-1
TGCAGCGTTGAAGGGTTACCCGGGACAGCCCCCTACGAGCAGTACTTC
CSVEGLPGTAPYEQYF
>-|TRBJ2-1|-|TRBV7-9
TGTGCCAGCAGCTTCAAGGGTGATAGTAAGGATGAGCAGTTCTTC
CASSFKGDSKDEQFF
>few|TRBJ1-2|-|TRBV20-1
TGCAGTGCCCCCCGACCTGGGGGCCACACCTTC
CSAPRPGGHTF
>-|TRBJ2-5|-|TRBV20-1
TGCAGTGCTAGAGCCGCCCAGTACCAAGAGACCCAGTACTTC
CSARAAQYQETQYF
>-|TRBJ1-6|-|TRBV7-2
TGTGCCAGCAGCCAACCTACAACGACGGTCTCGAGGGATTCACCCCTCCACTTT
CASSQPTTTVSRDSPLHF
>-|TRBJ2-5|TRBD2|TRBV7-9
TGTGCCAGCAGCTTCGCTAGCGGGGGCCCTGGGGAGACCCAGTACTTC
CASSFASGGPGETQYF
>once|TRBJ2-7|-|TRBV20-1
TGCAGTGCGCACCCTTTAGGGACCTCCCATTCCTACGAGCAGTACTTC
CSAHPLGTSHSYEQYF
>-|TRBJ2-7|-|TRBV4-3
TGCGCCAGCAGCCAAGAATTTAGGGGGGGCCCACCGGGCTACGAGCAGTACTTC
CASSQEFRGGPPGYEQYF
>many|TRBJ1-2|-|TRBV6-5
TGTGCCAGCAGTGCTTGGGGGAGCGCTAACTATGGCTACACCTTC
CASSAWGSANYGYTF
>-|TRBJ1-2|-|TRBV6-2/TRBV6-3
TGTGCCAGCAGCAACGGGGGGTTCTATGGCTACACCTTC
CASSNGGFYGYTF
>-|TRBJ2-3|-|TRBV20-1
TGCAGTGCTAGCCCTAGAGTAGATACGCAGTATTTT
CSASPRVDTQYF
>-|TRBJ2-1|-|TRBV24-1
TGTGCCACCAGTGAACCTGCGGGACAGTCATACAATGGGCAGTTCTTC
CATSEPAGQSYNGQFF
>-|TRBJ1-2|TRBD1|TRBV27
TGTGCCAGCAGTCCCGGACAGGGTGGTAGCTATGGCTACACCTTC
CASSPGQGGSYGYTF
>-|TRBJ1-2|TRBD1|TRBV4-3
TGCGCCAGCAGCCAGACCCCCGGGACAGACTATGGCTACACCTTC
CASSQTPGTDYGYTF
>few|TRBJ2-1|-|TRBV4-3
TGCGCCAGCAGCTACCTGACAGGTTCTAACAATGAGCAGTTCTTC
CASSYLTGSNNEQFF
>-|TRBJ1-2|-|TRBV7-2
TGTGGCTGTTGGATAATTAACTATGGCTACACCTTC
CGCWIINYGYTF
>-|TRBJ1-1|TRBD1|TRBV20-1
TGCAGTGCTCCCGGACAGGCGAACACTGAAGCTTTCTTT
CSAPGQANTEAFF
>few|TRBJ2-3|-|TRBV19
TGTGCCAGTAGTGAGTCCGTAAAGGACACAGACACGCAGTATTTT
CASSESVKDTDTQYF
>few|TRBJ2-2|-|TRBV9
TGTGCCAGCAGCGTTGCTAGCTACACCGGGGAGCTGTTTTTT
CASSVASYTGELFF
>few|TRBJ1-2|-|TRBV5-5
TGTGCCAGCAGCTTGAGGGAGGAGATGAGAGGGGCGAGCTATGGCTACACCTTC
CASSLREEMRGASYGYTF
>-|TRBJ2-7|TRBD2|TRBV20-1
TGCAGTGCCGATCGCTCTAGCGGGGGGTACGAGCAGTACTTC
CSADRSSGGYEQYF
>many|TRBJ2-5|TRBD2|TRBV7-6
TGTGCCAGCAGCGAGGCAGGGACTAGATTAGCCCAGTACTTC
CASSEAGTRLAQYF
>few|TRBJ1-4|TRBD1|TRBV6-1
TGTGCCAGCAGCACGACAGGGCCTAATGAAAAACTGTTTTTT
CASSTTGPNEKLFF
>few|TRBJ2-6|-|TRBV7-9
TGTGCCAGCAGCTTACCAGGGGTCTCTGGGGCCAACGTCCTGACTTTC
CASSLPGVSGANVLTF
>-|TRBJ2-1|TRBD1|TRBV20-1
TGCAGTGCCCCAGGGACAGGGTTTTCCTACAATGAGCAGTTCTTC
CSAPGTGFSYNEQFF
>-|TRBJ2-7|-|TRBV29-1
TGCAGCGTTGGGGCCAGAAGGTTCGAGCAGTACTTC
CSVGARRFEQYF
>few|TRBJ1-2|-|TRBV5-1
TGCGCCAGCAGCTTGGCCAATAGGGACTATGGCTACACCTTC
CASSLANRDYGYTF
>-|TRBJ2-5|TRBD2|TRBV5-1
TGCGCCAGCAGCTTGGCCCTCTCGGCTAGCGGGGAAGAGACCCAGTACTTC
CASSLALSASGEETQYF
>once|TRBJ2-4|-|TRBV19
TGTGCCAGTAGTATAGATCGGGTCGGCATTCAGTACTTC
CASSIDRVGIQYF
>-|TRBJ2-3|-|TRBV29-1
TGCAGCGTTGAAACCAGGTACACAGATACGCAGTATTTT
CSVETRYTDTQYF
>-|TRBJ1-5|-|TRBV4-2
TGTGCCAGCAGCCACCTCCCGCCCAGGGGACAGCCCCAGCATTTT
CASSHLPPRGQPQHF
>-|TRBJ2-7|TRBD1|TRBV10-3
TGTGCCATCAGTACCGGGACAGGGCCTCCAGACGAGCAGTACTTC
CAISTGTGPPDEQYF
>-|TRBJ2-2|-|TRBV6-1
TGTGCCAGCAGTCGCCCTGGACGGGCCCTTTCTAACACCGGGGAGCTGTTTTTT
CASSRPGRALSNTGELFF
>-|TRBJ1-6|-|TRBV6-1
TGTGCCAGCACTGAAGGCGGCTCCTATAATTCACCCCTCCACTTT
CASTEGGSYNSPLHF
>few|TRBJ2-7|TRBD2|TRBV15
TGTGCCACCAGCAGAGTAGCGGGGGTCTACGAGCAGTACTTC
CATSRVAGVYEQYF
>-|TRBJ2-1|-|TRBV7-2
TGTGCCAGCAGCCCCCCAGGGATCCAGACCTCTAGTGAGCAGTTCTTC
CASSPPGIQTSSEQFF
>-|TRBJ1-1|TRBD1|TRBV6-2/TRBV6-3
TGTGCCAGCAGTTACTCGCTCCAGGGGGCATTAGGAACGGAAGCTTTCTTT
CASSYSLQGALGTEAFF
>-|TRBJ2-5|TRBD1|TRBV20-1
TGCAGTGCTAGAGTTATTCGGGACAGGGAGGTCGCGGAGACCCAGTACTTC
CSARVIRDREVAETQYF
>-|TRBJ1-2|-|TRBV4-3
TGCGCCAGCAGCCCTAGACCGACGATCGGCTATGGCTACACCTTC
CASSPRPTIGYGYTF
>-|TRBJ1-2|-|TRBV7-9
TGTGCCAGCAGCATACAGTATGGCTACACCTTC
CASSIQYGYTF
>few|TRBJ2-7|-|TRBV10-3
TGTGCCACCGGCCCCCAGGGTAACGAGCAGTACTTC
CATGPQGNEQYF
>-|TRBJ1-2|TRBD1|TRBV7-2
TGTGCCAGCAGCTTAATGAGACAGGGAGGGGGAAACTATGGCTACACCTTC
CASSLMRQGGGNYGYTF
>-|TRBJ2-5|-|TRBV29-1
TGCAGCGTCGGCCGGAAAGGCCAAGAGACCCAGTACTTC
CSVGRKGQETQYF
>few|TRBJ1-4|-|TRBV20-1
TGCAGTGCTAGTCATTATAATGAAAAACTGTTTTTT
CSASHYNEKLFF
>-|TRBJ2-7|-|TRBV4-2
TGTGCCAGCGGCCAAGATGGCCAAAGAAGTTACGAGCAGTACTTC
CASGQDGQRSYEQYF
>-|TRBJ2-1|-|TRBV20-1
TGCAGTGCTAGAGAGGGGGTCTCCTACAATGAGCAGTTCTTC
CSAREGVSYNEQFF
>few|TRBJ2-1|-|TRBV5-1
TGCGCCAGCAGCTTGGTCGGAGGCCGACAGGACAATGAGCAGTTCTTC
CASSLVGGRQDNEQFF
>few|TRBJ1-4|-|TRBV9
TGTGCCAGCAGCGTACTGGGTTCTAGTGAAAAACTGTTTTTT
CASSVLGSSEKLFF